The 18 T cell receptor beta chains below were found in one sample sequenced in a study of T cells after yellow fever vaccination. TCRdb called the 5' RACE reads again in MiXCR, with one record for every CDR3 protein. This repertoire shows roughly 310,000 distinct CDR3 sequences, around 4% found once; its top ten account for about a quarter. Sequencing was performed on PBMCs, taken on the day of the yellow fever booster vaccination. The receptor source for this set is a young man who received the YFV17D yellow fever vaccine.

J is TRBJ2-5 and V is TRBV4-2; the match to TRBD2 covers 12 bases. Trimming removed 0 bases from V and 6 bases from J; junction bases left unmatched: 8. Looked up from germline, CDR1 is LGHNA and CDR2 is YNFKEQ. The CDR3 covers 17 residues. CDR3 coding DNA: TGTGCCAGCAGCCAAGACCTAGCGGGGGGGGACGGGAAGACCCAGTACTTC. Its translation is CASSQDLAGGDGKTQYF.

This clonotype came up many times. DNA of the CDR3: TGTGCCAGCAGTTTACAGGGGTTTAACTATGGCTACACCTTC. It is translated as CASSLQGFNYGYTF. This chain connects TRBV12-3 or TRBV12-4 to TRBJ1-2, with D perhaps matching TRBD1 (6 bases). Deletions cut 2 bases from V and 1 base from J, with 8 bases between. The CDR3 is 14 residues long.

V usage is TRBV5-1 and J usage is TRBJ2-5, with D hard to call. Trimming shortened V by 3 bases and J by 5 bases, and 14 bases separated the two germline ends. CDR1 is SGHRS and CDR2 is YFSETQ in the germline V gene. This CDR3 region has 14 residues. Here the CDR3 DNA reads TGCGCCAGCAGCTCGGCCCAGGATTCGGAGACCCAGTACTTC. Residues: CASSSAQDSETQYF.

This clonotype was seen many times. The chain employs TRBV4-3 and TRBJ1-6, with D maybe TRBD1 (5 bases). Germline loops: CDR1 LGHNA, CDR2 YSLEER. The CDR3 is 15 amino acids. The ends were cut back, 1 base at V and 7 bases at J, with 11 bases in the middle. For the CDR3, the DNA is TGCGCCAGCAGCCAAGTTCTGGGGCAGAATTCACCCCTCCACTTT. This gives the protein CASSQVLGQNSPLHF.

This clonotype was observed a few times. The V gene is TRBV5-1, the J gene TRBJ2-1; D is perhaps TRBD1 (5 bases). CDR3 length: 14 residues. In germline, CDR1 is SGHRS, CDR2 YFSETQ. V shed 0 bases and J shed 4 bases, with 8 bases lying between them. Written as DNA, the CDR3 is TGCGCCAGCAGCTTGGGACAGCAATACAATGAGCAGTTCTTC. Protein sequence: CASSLGQQYNEQFF.

The genes are TRBV6-5 and TRBJ1-6, with D tentatively TRBD1 (5 bases). Trimming removed 6 bases at V and 4 bases at J, with 10 bases between. The CDR3 is made up of 14 amino acids. Germline CDR1 reads MNHEY; CDR2 reads SVGAGI. CDR3 sequence: CASSRDRYNSPLHF. The CDR3 DNA reads TGTGCCAGCAGCCGCGACAGATATAATTCACCCCTCCACTTT.

Only a few counts were recorded for this clonotype. The gene calls are TRBV5-1 and TRBJ1-1; D possibly corresponds to TRBD1 (5 bases). Between the trimmed V and J ends, which lost 0 bases and 0 bases, there was a span of 12 bases. Per germline, CDR1 SGHRS and CDR2 YFSETQ. The CDR3 contains 16 residues. CDR3: CASSLAGEGMNTEAFF. DNA for the CDR3: TGCGCCAGCAGCTTGGCCGGTGAGGGGATGAACACTGAAGCTTTCTTT.

This clonotype was seen repeatedly, ten times or more. The genes are TRBV20-1 and TRBJ2-1; tentatively, D is TRBD2 (6 bases). The CDR3 sequence is 13 residues long. Trimming stripped 4 bases from V and 2 bases from J, with 9 bases between. Germline V gene sequence: CDR1 DFQATT, CDR2 SNEGSKA (reference sequence). CDR3 protein: CSATAGTYNEQFF. As DNA, the CDR3 is TGCAGTGCTACCGCGGGGACCTACAATGAGCAGTTCTTC.

The chain is built from TRBV19 and TRBJ1-1; D is unresolved. The CDR3 sequence is 14 residues long. V was pared by 5 bases and J by 3 bases, with 13 bases between. Germline V gene sequence: CDR1 LNHDA, CDR2 SQIVND (reference sequence). The CDR3 DNA follows: TGTGCCAGTAGTTTGACGGTGGGGTACACTGAAGCTTTCTTT. Translated: CASSLTVGYTEAFF.

This clonotype has more than one count but fewer than ten. The V and J genes are TRBV5-4 and TRBJ1-1, with no clear D. Germline assignment: CDR1 SGHNT and CDR2 YYREEE (reference sequence). The CDR3 has 18 amino acids. Trimming left V 4 bases short and J 0 bases short, with 22 bases between. The CDR3 is CASSPIGERATLNTEAFF. The CDR3 DNA sequence: TGTGCCAGCAGCCCGATCGGAGAGAGGGCCACCTTGAACACTGAAGCTTTCTTT.

This clonotype has at least ten counts. The chain uses TRBV18 and TRBJ2-5; D uncertain. CDR1 is KGHSH, CDR2 LQKENI, per germline. V was clipped by 3 bases and J by 5 bases, with 13 bases between them. The CDR3 contains 14 residues. The CDR3 region is CASSPLDVAETQYF. The CDR3 region has the DNA TGTGCCAGCTCACCGTTAGATGTTGCGGAGACCCAGTACTTC.

The table lists this clonotype with many counts. The chain combines TRBV20-1 with TRBJ2-6; 7 bases map to TRBD1. This CDR3 has 15 amino acids. After removal of 1 base from V and 3 bases from J, the junction contained 3 bases not matched to a gene. Germline CDR1 DFQATT, CDR2 SNEGSKA (reference sequence). CDR3 residues: CSARVAGGGANVLTF. CDR3 DNA: TGCAGTGCTAGAGTGGCAGGGGGTGGGGCCAACGTCCTGACTTTC.

This chain uses TRBV15 with TRBJ1-1; D is unresolved. CDR3 length: 13 amino acids. Germline CDR1 reads LNHNV; CDR2 reads YYDKDF (reference sequence). Trimming stripped 4 bases from V and 1 base from J, with 7 bases between. For the CDR3, the DNA is TGTGCCACCAGCAATGGACGGAACACTGAAGCTTTCTTT. It is translated as CATSNGRNTEAFF.

The rearrangement joins TRBV6-6 to TRBJ2-2; D unresolved. The V end was cut by 7 bases, the J end by 4 bases, with 16 bases between. CDR1 is MNHNY and CDR2 is SVGAGI in the germline V gene (reference sequence). There are 15 residues in the CDR3. The CDR3 region is CASTEVAGGTGELFF. CDR3 sequence (DNA): TGTGCCAGCACCGAGGTGGCAGGTGGCACCGGGGAGCTGTTTTTT.

A note on this clonotype: This may be a read error, as it is one base from a much larger clone. The chain's CDR3 is CAGSGAGWETQYF. The CDR3, as DNA: TGCGCCGGCAGCGGGGCCGGGTGGGAGACCCAGTACTTC. The V gene is TRBV5-1, the J gene TRBJ2-5; 7 bases match TRBD2. Germline V gene data show CDR1 as SGHRS and CDR2 as YFSETQ. The CDR3 extends over 13 amino acids. Using reference TRBV5-1 and TRBJ2-5 for the parts outside the CDR3, the full variable domain is KAGVTQTPRYLIKTRGQQVTLSCSPISGHRSVSWYQQTPGQGLQFLFEYFSETQRNKGNFPGRFSGRQFSNSRSEMNVSTLELGDSALYLCAGSGAGWETQYFGPGTRLLVL.

V usage is TRBV7-8 and J usage is TRBJ1-1; maybe TRBD1 (5 bases). Trimming took off 5 bases at V and 8 bases at J, with 12 bases between the two ends. CDR1 and CDR2 from the germline V gene are SGHVS and FQNEAQ. This CDR3 is built from 12 residues. In nucleotides, the CDR3 is TGTGCCAGCAGCACCTGGGGGGGAGAAGCTTTCTTT. Translating it yields CASSTWGGEAFF.

This clonotype was detected ten times or more. The V call is TRBV12-3 or TRBV12-4, the J call TRBJ2-7, with D uncertain. The V gene lost 4 bases and the J gene lost 1 base, with 17 bases spanning the gap. The CDR3 is 16 residues long. The CDR3 here is CASSSPHIDGSYEQYF. CDR3 DNA: TGTGCCAGCAGTTCGCCCCACATCGATGGATCCTACGAGCAGTACTTC.

The table lists this clonotype with many counts. This rearrangement joins TRBV28 to TRBJ1-2; D is unclear. CDR3 length: 14 amino acids. V was cut by 4 bases and J by 1 base, with 10 bases left in between. Germline V gene data show CDR1 as MDHEN and CDR2 as SYDVKM. The CDR3 nucleotides read TGTGCCAGCAGTTCCCCTGGCCTTAACTATGGCTACACCTTC. This translates into CASSSPGLNYGYTF.